These 10 T cell receptor beta chains share one sample of origin, sequenced in a study of cytomegalovirus exposure and HLA in healthy donors. A multiplex PCR was run with 60 Vbeta primers and 13 Jbeta primers. Clones were read by immunoSEQ multiplex PCR, and TCRdb kept only the in-frame ones, dropping some. The top ten clones hold approximately 1% of a sample with approximately 240,000 clones, 85% to 90% of them seen once. The sequenced material came from PBMCs. The receptors derive from a woman aged 18 to 35 in good health and CMV-seronegative.

The chain employs TRBV28 and TRBJ2-5; 8 nucleotides agree with TRBD1. Germline trimming cut 1 base from V and 5 bases from J; bases unmatched to any gene: 6. CDR3 length: 15 amino acids. Germline V gene lookup returns CDR1 MDHEN and CDR2 SYDVKM. This chain's CDR3 is CASSLSGQGKETQYF. DNA for the CDR3: TGTGCCAGCAGTTTATCCGGACAGGGCAAGGAGACCCAGTACTTC.

The V gene is TRBV10-3, the J gene TRBJ1-5, with 8 bases aligning to TRBD1. The germline V gene has CDR1 ENHRY and CDR2 SYGVKD. The CDR3 length is 16 residues. Unmatched junction bases numbered 15, after V lost 10 bases and J lost 4 bases. CDR3 nucleotide sequence: TGTGCCACCCGAGGGACAGGCGTATTTTGGAATCAGCCCCAGCATTTT. Its protein product is CATRGTGVFWNQPQHF.

The chain carries TRBV7-3 and TRBJ2-7; 8 positions agree with TRBD2. Per germline, CDR1 SGHTA and CDR2 FQGTGA. The CDR3 spans 16 residues. V lost 2 bases to trimming and J lost 1 base; unmatched junction nucleotides: 7. CDR3 sequence reads: CASSLEAAGVSYEQYF. The CDR3 DNA reads TGTGCCAGCAGCTTAGAGGCAGCGGGAGTATCCTACGAGCAGTACTTC.

The chain uses TRBV14 and TRBJ2-1; the match to TRBD1 covers 11 bases. From germline, CDR1 is SGHDN and CDR2 FVKESK. The CDR3 contains 16 residues. V gave up 3 bases and J gave up 3 bases; unmatched junction bases: 4. The CDR3 loop is CASSQDRGRVYNEQFF. The CDR3 DNA reads as TGTGCCAGCAGCCAGGACAGGGGGCGAGTCTACAATGAGCAGTTCTTC.

The chain is built from TRBV13 and TRBJ2-7; 13 nucleotides line up with TRBD2. Germline values: CDR1 PRHDT, CDR2 FYEKMQ (reference sequence). The CDR3 length is 15 residues. With V trimmed by 4 bases and J by 3 bases, 3 bases remained unmatched. The CDR3 protein is CASSYGLAGVYEQYF. CDR3 sequence (DNA): TGTGCCAGCAGCTATGGACTAGCGGGAGTCTACGAGCAGTACTTC.

The CDR3 nucleotides read TGTGCCAGCAGCGACTCCACCCAGGGACAGGGTACAGATGGCTACACCTTC. Protein: CASSDSTQGQGTDGYTF. This chain connects TRBV9 to TRBJ1-2; 9 bases are shared with TRBD1. Trimming took 3 bases from V and 6 from J; bases not matched to a gene: 15. Germline V gene data show CDR1 as SGDLS and CDR2 as YYNGEE. The CDR3 extends over 17 amino acids.

The chain combines TRBV7-2 with TRBJ1-2; TRBD1 matches at 9 bases. The V gene's germline CDR1 is SGHTA and CDR2 FQGNSA. CDR3 length: 15 residues. The ends lost 3 bases at V and 4 bases at J; junction bases unmatched: 6. The CDR3 loop reads CASSLGDRGVYGYTF. DNA for the CDR3: TGTGCCAGCAGCTTGGGCGACAGGGGGGTCTATGGCTACACCTTC.

This clone has just a few counts. The rearrangement links TRBV5-4 to TRBJ1-4, with a weak D call TRBD1 (5 bases). The CDR3 contains 14 residues. V was trimmed by 3 bases and J by 7 bases, leaving 13 bases between them. The germline CDR1 and CDR2 sequences are SGHNT and YYREEE (reference sequence). CDR3 in DNA: TGTGCCAGCAGCTCGGGCAGGGAAGCTGAAAAACTGTTTTTT. This sequence encodes CASSSGREAEKLFF.

The CDR3 protein is CASSLAPGQPQHF. CDR3 DNA: TGTGCCAGCAGCTTAGCGCCCGGTCAGCCCCAGCATTTT. J is TRBJ1-5 and V is TRBV7-6; no clear D. The CDR3 runs to 13 residues. V lost 0 bases and J lost 6, with 6 bases in between. The germline V gene has CDR1 SGHVS and CDR2 FNYEAQ.

The chain uses TRBV7-8 and TRBJ2-1, with D uncertain. Trimming took 4 bases from V and 3 from J, leaving 7 bases between them. The CDR3 is 13 residues long. From germline, CDR1 is SGHVS and CDR2 FQNEAQ. CDR3 sequence reads: CASSSRNYNEQFF. CDR3 sequence (DNA): TGTGCCAGCAGCTCCAGAAACTACAATGAGCAGTTCTTC.